These 18 T cell receptor beta chains were all obtained from the same sample, sequenced in a study of OX40 agonist ivuxolimab in advanced cancers. Measured with immunoSEQ multiplex PCR; TCRdb has only the in-frame clones, and not every one. The table has 70,000 to 100,000 clones, approximately 84% seen once. The input for sequencing was CD4+ or CD8+ T cells sorted from blood, taken in a trial of the OX40 agonist ivuxolimab. The receptor source for this set is an adult with an advanced solid tumor such as melanoma, head and neck, liver or kidney cancer.

The CDR3 protein is CASSLGQAGYEQYF. The CDR3 DNA reads TGTGCCAGCAGTCTCGGACAGGCGGGCTACGAGCAGTACTTC. This chain joins TRBV27 and TRBJ2-7; 7 positions match TRBD1. The CDR3 has 14 amino acids. Germline V lookup: CDR1 MNHEY, CDR2 SMNVEV (reference sequence). After removal of 5 bases from V and 3 bases from J, the junction contained 7 bases not matched to a gene.

This clone has only one observation. The chain employs TRBV21-1 and TRBJ2-5; the table's D call, TRBD2, was not checked against the DNA. TRBV21-1 is noted as a pseudogene. The CDR3 length is 12 residues. The CDR3, as DNA: TGTGCCAGCATGGGGGGGCGAGAGACCCAGTACTTC. Residues: CASMGGRETQYF.

The genes are TRBV18 and TRBJ2-2, with D perhaps assigned TRBD1 or TRBD2 (5 bases each). The CDR3 length is 14 residues. CDR1 is KGHSH, CDR2 LQKENI, per germline. The V gene lost 0 bases and the J gene lost 5 bases, with 7 bases spanning the gap. The CDR3 spells CASSPPGDTGELFF. The DNA of the CDR3 is TGTGCCAGCTCACCACCGGGGGATACCGGGGAGCTGTTTTTT.

The genes are TRBV4-1 and TRBJ2-7; 10 nucleotides match TRBD1. Trimming took 5 bases from V and 0 from J; bases not matched to a gene: 4. The CDR3 covers 15 residues. Germline V CDR1 and CDR2: MGHRA, YSYEKL. CDR3 residues: CASSSGQGVSYEQYF. The DNA for the CDR3 is TGCGCCAGCAGCAGCGGACAGGGGGTCTCCTACGAGCAGTACTTC.

The chain joins TRBV4-2 to TRBJ2-7; the match to TRBD2 covers 7 bases. Germline CDR1 is LGHNA and CDR2 is YNFKEQ. The CDR3 covers 15 residues. V lost 1 base to trimming and J lost 3 bases; unmatched junction nucleotides: 6. Written as DNA, the CDR3 is TGTGCCAGCAGCCAAGGGGAGGGTGGCGACTACGAGCAGTACTTC. Residues: CASSQGEGGDYEQYF.

The V gene is TRBV19, the J gene TRBJ2-7, with 9 bases that match TRBD1. The CDR3 extends over 15 amino acids. Trimming at V came to 1 base and at J to 3 bases, leaving 4 bases not matched to a gene. Germline lookup yields CDR1 LNHDA and CDR2 SQIVND (reference sequence). The CDR3 spells CASSIGGQGYYEQYF. CDR3 DNA sequence: TGTGCCAGTAGTATAGGGGGACAGGGATACTACGAGCAGTACTTC.

As to this clone: Other DNA sequences from this sample encode an identical CDR3 as well. The chain carries TRBV5-1 and TRBJ2-3, with 13 positions matching TRBD2. CDR1 is SGHRS, CDR2 YFSETQ, per germline. V shed 0 bases and J 5 bases; nucleotides not matched to a gene: 0. This CDR3 is 15 amino acids long. CDR3 bases: TGCGCCAGCAGCTTGGGACTAGCGGGAGGAGATACGCAGTATTTT. It specifies CASSLGLAGGDTQYF.

The CDR3 here is CAISEGLSGRAHEQYF. For the CDR3, the DNA is TGTGCCATCAGTGAGGGCCTCAGCGGGAGGGCCCACGAGCAGTACTTC. The chain carries TRBV10-3 and TRBJ2-7, with TRBD2 matching over 10 bases. CDR1 is ENHRY and CDR2 is SYGVKD in the germline V gene. J was trimmed by 5 bases and V by 2 bases; bases with no gene match: 9. The CDR3 totals 16 residues.

The chain couples TRBV13 to TRBJ2-5, with 9 bases aligning to TRBD1. This CDR3 has 17 amino acids. Trimming removed 4 bases from V and 1 base from J; junction bases left unmatched: 10. CDR1 PRHDT and CDR2 FYEKMQ come from the germline V gene (reference sequence). The CDR3 region has the DNA TGTGCCAGCAGCTCCCGTTTGGGACAGGGTCCCCAAGAGACCCAGTACTTC. Translating it yields CASSSRLGQGPQETQYF.

This clone was detected once. At one of its ends the junction is not consistent with the germline gene, which may arise from a read error. This rearrangement joins TRBV6-6 to TRBJ2-7; D gene ambiguous. Germline V CDR1 and CDR2: MNHNY, SVGAGI (reference sequence). CDR3 length: 11 amino acids. The CDR3 reads CASGYSYEQYF. In DNA form, the CDR3 reads TGTGCCAGCGGTTATTCCTACGAGCAGTACTTC.

This rearrangement joins TRBV30 to TRBJ2-1, with 15 nucleotides matching TRBD2. CDR3 length equals 16 residues. V shed 3 bases, J shed 6 bases, and the junction held 6 bases outside the gene matches. The V gene's germline CDR1 is GTSNPN and CDR2 SVGIG (reference sequence). In nucleotides, the CDR3 is TGTGCCTGGAGCGGACTAGCGGGAGGGCCAGGCAATGAGCAGTTCTTC. Amino acid sequence: CAWSGLAGGPGNEQFF. Supplemented by reference TRBV30 and TRBJ2-1, the full variable domain reads SQTIHQWPATLVQPVGSPLSLECTVEGTSNPNLYWYRQAAGRGLQLLFYSVGIGQISSEVPQNLSASRPQDRQFILSSKKLLLSDSGFYLCAWSGLAGGPGNEQFFGPGTRLTVL.

The count of this clone is one. V is TRBV10-3 and J is TRBJ2-3; 9 nucleotides line up with TRBD1. V gave up 8 bases and J gave up 4 bases; unmatched junction bases: 7. Germline loops: CDR1 ENHRY, CDR2 SYGVKD. This CDR3 comprises 14 residues. Here the CDR3 DNA reads TGTGCCATCCAAGAGGGACAGGGAGCAGATACGCAGTATTTT. This sequence encodes CAIQEGQGADTQYF.

The chain has TRBV6-1 and TRBJ2-3; D uncertain. In germline, CDR1 is MNHNS, CDR2 SASEGT. V lost 8 bases and J 2 bases, leaving 5 bases between the germline ends. The CDR3 sequence is 11 residues long. CDR3 residues: CASGLTDTQYF. CDR3 DNA sequence: TGTGCCAGCGGGCTCACAGATACGCAGTATTTT.

This sequence joins TRBV5-6 and TRBJ1-1; D not certain. The CDR3 extends over 12 amino acids. V lost 3 bases, J lost 1 base, and 4 bases lay in between. Germline loops: CDR1 SGHDT, CDR2 YYEEEE. This CDR3 is CASSWGNTEAFF. The CDR3 region has the DNA TGTGCCAGCAGCTGGGGGAACACTGAAGCTTTCTTT.

The chain is built from TRBV5-1 and TRBJ2-2, with 7 bases identical to TRBD1. The CDR3 consists of 15 residues. CDR1 SGHRS and CDR2 YFSETQ come from the germline V gene. V lost 0 bases and J lost 4; bases outside the gene matches: 3. The CDR3 DNA sequence: TGCGCCAGCAGCTTGGATCCAGGGGGCACCGGGGAGCTGTTTTTT. As protein: CASSLDPGGTGELFF.

The genes are TRBV30 and TRBJ2-7; D is undetermined. V lost 5 bases and J 3 bases, leaving 14 bases between the germline ends. Germline V gene data show CDR1 as GTSNPN and CDR2 as SVGIG (reference sequence). This CDR3 comprises 13 residues. CDR3 sequence reads: CAWGEGRSYEQYF. The CDR3 DNA is TGTGCCTGGGGGGAAGGTAGGAGCTACGAGCAGTACTTC.

This clone was picked up one time. The chain has TRBV18 and TRBJ1-3; possibly TRBD1 for D (6 bases). The germline V and J ends were trimmed by 4 bases and 2 bases, with 21 bases remaining between them. Germline V CDR1 and CDR2: KGHSH, LQKENI. The CDR3 extends over 18 amino acids. DNA of the CDR3: TGTGCCAGCTCACTCTCCTCGACAGGATCGATAACTGGAAACACCATATATTTT. Residues: CASSLSSTGSITGNTIYF.

The V and J genes are TRBV6-1 and TRBJ1-4; no clear D gene. Between the trimmed V and J ends, which lost 6 bases and 0 bases, there was a span of 11 bases. Per germline, CDR1 MNHNS and CDR2 SASEGT. The CDR3 loop spans 15 amino acids. The CDR3 DNA reads TGTGCCAGCAGGCCTCTACAGACAACTAATGAAAAACTGTTTTTT. This translates into CASRPLQTTNEKLFF.